The 26 T cell receptor beta chains presented below share a single source sample, sequenced in a study of blood T cell repertoires in COVID-19. Using immunoSEQ multiplex PCR, the repertoire was profiled, and TCRdb retains in-frame clones only, with some absent. The data show 370,000 or so clones, roughly 77% seen once. The sequenced material came from peripheral blood. These receptor sequences come from a human donor with acute or convalescent COVID-19. The donor label of this sample is uncertain.

This rearrangement joins TRBV15 to TRBJ2-1, with D tentatively TRBD2 (7 bases). Trimming removed 5 bases from V and 3 bases from J, with 14 bases in between. This CDR3 has 15 amino acids. Germline V CDR1 and CDR2: LNHNV, YYDKDF (reference sequence). In DNA form, the CDR3 reads TGTGCCACCAGCCAAGAGGGGGGGGGCTACAATGAGCAGTTCTTC. This encodes CATSQEGGGYNEQFF.

The chain combines TRBV28 with TRBJ1-1; possible D gene TRBD1, 5 bases. Germline-derived CDR1 and CDR2 are MDHEN and SYDVKM. CDR3 length: 15 amino acids. Trimming removed 7 bases at V and 3 bases at J, with 18 bases between. The CDR3, as DNA: TGTGCCAGCAACTCGGGGGGGATTGGGTACACTGAAGCTTTCTTT. Translation gives CASNSGGIGYTEAFF.

In its sample, this clone was seen once. This chain joins TRBV3-1 (or the pseudogene TRBV3-2) and TRBJ1-2, with D possibly matching TRBD1 (5 bases). V lost 6 bases and J 2 bases, leaving 10 bases between the germline ends. The CDR3 runs to 13 residues. CDR1 and CDR2 from the germline V gene are LGHDT and YNNKEL (reference sequence). CDR3 loop: CASRGPHNYGYTF. The CDR3 DNA follows: TGTGCCAGCAGGGGGCCCCACAACTATGGCTACACCTTC.

V and J are TRBV18 and TRBJ1-2; possible D gene TRBD1, 6 bases. Deletions cut 3 bases from V and 7 bases from J, with 12 bases between. Per germline, CDR1 KGHSH and CDR2 LQKENI. The CDR3 length is 13 residues. The DNA for the CDR3 is TGTGCCAGCTCACCGGAACAGGGCTCTGGCTACACCTTC. Translated: CASSPEQGSGYTF.

Comments on this clone: The sample has other DNA sequences that encode this CDR3 too. The DNA of the CDR3 is TGTGCCAGCAGGGACAGGGGAGGAAATTCACCCCTCCACTTT. This codes for CASRDRGGNSPLHF. J is TRBJ1-6 and V is TRBV2; 9 bases match TRBD1. The ends lost 6 bases at V and 7 bases at J; junction bases unmatched: 4. The CDR3 contains 14 residues. The germline CDR1 and CDR2 sequences are SNHLY and FYNNEI. Using reference TRBV2 and TRBJ1-6 for the parts outside the CDR3, the full variable domain is EPEVTQTPSHQVTQMGQEVILRCVPISNHLYFYWYRQILGQKVEFLVSFYNNEISEKSEIFDDQFSVERPDGSNFTLKIRSTKLEDSAMYFCASRDRGGNSPLHFGNGTRLTVT.

This chain connects TRBV7-2 to TRBJ2-1, with TRBD2 matching over 9 bases. The J segment lost 8 bases and the V segment lost 3 bases, leaving 5 bases of the junction unmatched. The CDR3 loop spans 14 amino acids. The germline gives CDR1 SGHTA, CDR2 FQGNSA. CDR3 in amino acids: CASSLASGIYEQFF. CDR3 sequence (DNA): TGTGCCAGCAGCTTGGCTAGCGGGATCTATGAGCAGTTCTTC. Complete variable domain (other parts from reference TRBV7-2 and TRBJ2-1): GAGVSQSPSNKVTEKGKDVELRCDPISGHTALYWYRQSLGQGLEFLIYFQGNSAPDKSGLPSDRFSAERTGGSVSTLTIQRTQQEDSAVYLCASSLASGIYEQFFGPGTRLTVL.

This clone was detected a few times. The V call is TRBV5-1, the J call TRBJ1-5; D may be TRBD1 (5 bases). Germline CDR1 SGHRS, CDR2 YFSETQ. The CDR3 runs to 15 residues. Trimming removed 4 bases at V and 4 bases at J, with 15 bases between. The CDR3 spells CASSAEGLRNQPQHF. DNA for the CDR3: TGCGCCAGCAGCGCCGAGGGACTCAGGAATCAGCCCCAGCATTTT.

V gene TRBV7-9 combines with J gene TRBJ2-3; perhaps TRBD2 as D (6 bases). CDR1 and CDR2 from the germline V gene are SEHNR and FQNEAQ (reference sequence). Trimming left V 11 bases short and J 4 bases short, with 13 bases between. There are 12 residues in the CDR3. CDR3 in amino acids: CASISSADTQYF. The CDR3 DNA reads as TGTGCCTCGATCTCTAGCGCAGATACGCAGTATTTT.

The genes are TRBV10-3 and TRBJ1-5; D not resolved. V lost 5 bases and J 7 bases, leaving 9 bases between the germline ends. The CDR3 sequence is 12 residues long. The germline gives CDR1 ENHRY, CDR2 SYGVKD. This CDR3 is CAISPGGQPQHF. CDR3 bases: TGTGCCATCAGTCCAGGTGGCCAGCCCCAGCATTTT.

The J gene is TRBJ2-1, the V gene TRBV11-2, with 11 bases identical to TRBD1. V dropped 3 bases and J dropped 4; count of bases not matched to a gene: 5. The length of the CDR3 is 16 residues. The germline V gene encodes CDR1 SGHAT and CDR2 FQNNGV. The chain's CDR3 is CASSFPGQGEYNEQFF. The CDR3, as DNA: TGTGCCAGCAGCTTTCCGGGACAGGGGGAGTACAATGAGCAGTTCTTC.

The gene calls are TRBV6-5 and TRBJ1-2; D uncertain. The CDR3 is 14 amino acids. Germline V lookup: CDR1 MNHEY, CDR2 SVGAGI. V was pared by 8 bases and J by 4 bases, with 17 bases between. DNA of the CDR3: TGTGCCAGCGGCGTCGACACGGCTACCTATGGCTACACCTTC. Its translation: CASGVDTATYGYTF.

This clone was seen once. The chain employs TRBV5-6 and TRBJ2-3; TRBD2 matches 8 bases. V was pared by 1 base and J by 6 bases, with 7 bases of the junction left unmatched. Germline CDR1 reads SGHDT; CDR2 reads YYEEEE. The CDR3 is 15 amino acids. The CDR3 sequence: CASSLYSGSADTQYF. For the CDR3, the DNA is TGTGCCAGCAGCTTGTACAGCGGGAGTGCCGATACGCAGTATTTT.

This rearrangement joins TRBV5-1 to TRBJ1-6, with 9 bases matching TRBD1. V trimming: 4 bases; J trimming: 9 bases; junction bases outside the gene matches: 11. Germline V lookup: CDR1 SGHRS, CDR2 YFSETQ. CDR3 length: 16 residues. CDR3 nucleotide sequence: TGCGCCAGCAGCGCCGGACAGGGGTTGATTGTTTCACCCCTCCACTTT. Encoded protein: CASSAGQGLIVSPLHF.

V and J are TRBV10-2 and TRBJ1-2; 7 nucleotides align to TRBD1. The CDR3 sequence is 15 residues long. After removal of 4 bases from V and 3 bases from J, the junction contained 8 bases not matched to a gene. The germline gives CDR1 WSHSY, CDR2 SAAADI. The DNA for the CDR3 is TGCGCCAGCAGTGGACAGGGACCCCCTGACTATGGCTACACCTTC. Its protein is CASSGQGPPDYGYTF.

The J gene is TRBJ1-1, the V gene TRBV20-1; D ambiguous. Trimming pared 3 bases from V and 3 bases from J, leaving 5 bases between. The CDR3 contains 11 residues. CDR1 DFQATT and CDR2 SNEGSKA come from the germline V gene (reference sequence). The DNA of the CDR3 is TGCAGTGCTAGCGGGTACACTGAAGCTTTCTTT. Translated, it gives CSASGYTEAFF.

This clone came up many times. V and J are TRBV4-1 and TRBJ2-3; D call uncertain. CDR3 length: 14 amino acids. Deletions cut 0 bases from V and 3 bases from J, with 7 bases between. Germline V lookup: CDR1 MGHRA, CDR2 YSYEKL. CDR3 nucleotides: TGCGCCAGCAGCCAAGACTCCGGGACAGATACGCAGTATTTT. Its translation is CASSQDSGTDTQYF.

The CDR3 DNA sequence: TGTGCCAGCTCACCGCTGCCCGGGACAACGAACACTGAAGCTTTCTTT. It translates to CASSPLPGTTNTEAFF. This chain links TRBV18 with TRBJ1-1, with D tentatively TRBD1 (6 bases). Germline CDR1 KGHSH, CDR2 LQKENI. Trimming removed 3 bases at V and 1 base at J, with 15 bases between. The CDR3 is made up of 16 amino acids.

The V and J genes are TRBV10-3 and TRBJ1-3; TRBD1 matches at 8 bases. In germline, CDR1 is ENHRY, CDR2 SYGVKD. V shed 4 bases, J shed 3 bases, and the junction held 5 bases outside the gene matches. The CDR3 sequence is 15 residues long. The CDR3 DNA follows: TGTGCCATCAGTGGGACAGGGAGGGGTGGAAACACCATATATTTT. This codes for CAISGTGRGGNTIYF.

The V gene is TRBV6-1, the J gene TRBJ2-1, with 7 bases fitting TRBD2. Germline assignment: CDR1 MNHNS and CDR2 SASEGT. This CDR3 has 15 amino acids. Losses at the gene ends were 0 bases for V and 10 bases for J; bases not matched to a gene: 9. The CDR3 loop reads CASSEASRGAGEQFF. The CDR3 region has the DNA TGTGCCAGCAGTGAAGCGTCACGGGGAGCGGGAGAGCAGTTCTTC.

This chain links TRBV29-1 with TRBJ2-1, with 12 positions matching TRBD2. V lost 4 bases, J lost 8 bases, and 6 bases stayed unmatched. CDR1 is SQVTM, CDR2 ANQGSEA, per germline. This CDR3 has 14 amino acids. CDR3 nucleotides: TGCAGCGTTGTTGTACTAGCGGGAGGATATGAGCAGTTCTTC. Residues: CSVVVLAGGYEQFF.

The V and J genes are TRBV19 and TRBJ2-3; 9 bases match TRBD2. CDR1 is LNHDA, CDR2 SQIVND, per germline (reference sequence). V was pared by 5 bases and J by 2 bases, with 11 bases of the junction left unmatched. This CDR3 comprises 17 residues. In DNA, the CDR3 is TGTGCCAGTAGTGGCCAGACTAGCGGTCGATACACAGATACGCAGTATTTT. Encoded protein: CASSGQTSGRYTDTQYF.

The gene calls are TRBV18 and TRBJ1-5; D may be TRBD1 (6 bases). This CDR3 has 15 amino acids. Trimming left V 6 bases short and J 0 bases short, with 12 bases between. Germline assignment: CDR1 KGHSH and CDR2 LQKENI. The CDR3 DNA reads as TGTGCCAGCTCGCAGGACAGATATAGCAATCAGCCCCAGCATTTT. It specifies CASSQDRYSNQPQHF.

The rearrangement links TRBV10-3 to TRBJ2-7; a weak D match, TRBD1 (6 bases). Germline values: CDR1 ENHRY, CDR2 SYGVKD. V gave up 6 bases and J gave up 2 bases, with 11 bases separating them. The CDR3 extends over 13 amino acids. CDR3 sequence (DNA): TGTGCCATCAGACAGGGCGAAGCCTACGAGCAGTACTTC. Its translation is CAIRQGEAYEQYF.

The chain links TRBV18 to TRBJ2-1, with 9 bases aligning to TRBD2. The CDR3 has 17 residues. V lost 5 bases, J lost 1 base, and 9 bases stayed unmatched. Germline V gene lookup returns CDR1 KGHSH and CDR2 LQKENI. The CDR3 is CASSALSGSNSYNEQFF. The CDR3 DNA sequence: TGTGCCAGCTCAGCGCTTAGCGGGAGTAATTCCTACAATGAGCAGTTCTTC.

This rearrangement joins TRBV6-2 or TRBV6-3 to TRBJ2-1, with 10 nucleotides matching TRBD2. The CDR3 extends over 17 amino acids. With V trimmed by 0 bases and J by 9 bases, 11 bases remained unmatched. Germline V gene data show CDR1 as MNHEY and CDR2 as SVGEGT. The CDR3 protein is CASSYSRSKRGGFEQFF. CDR3 nucleotides: TGTGCCAGCAGTTACTCGAGGTCTAAGCGGGGGGGGTTTGAGCAGTTCTTC.

The V gene is TRBV2, the J gene TRBJ1-1; TRBD1 might be the D (5 bases). CDR3 length: 12 amino acids. The ends were cut back, 7 bases at V and 11 bases at J, with 17 bases in the middle. Germline CDR1 reads SNHLY; CDR2 reads FYNNEI. CDR3 sequence: CASTVSRGEAFF. CDR3 bases: TGTGCCAGCACCGTCAGTCGGGGGGAGGCTTTCTTT.